The rows below give T cell receptor beta chains drawn from one sample of a study of blood T cells in healthy people across ages. TCRdb recomputed calls from the 5' RACE reads with MiXCR, one row per CDR3 protein. The sample consists of 1.5 million to 2 million distinct CDR3 sequences, roughly two fifths of them appearing once. Source material: blood. These receptors were obtained from a human donor in good health. The CDR3 runs from the conserved cysteine through the conserved F or W. The D gene is left open where the match is weak. Some rows mark clone size as missing; the rest say once, few, many or name a class of expanded clone.

d_call	j_call	v_call	clone_size	cdr3_nt	cdr3_aa
NA	TRBJ2-1	TRBV7-8	few	TGTGCCAGCAGCTTAAGTCAGGGCAACAATGAGCAGTTCTTC	CASSLSQGNNEQFF
TRBD1	TRBJ1-4	TRBV9	NA	TGTGCCAGCAGCGTCTGGACAGGGGGCAATGAAAAACTGTTTTTT	CASSVWTGGNEKLFF
NA	TRBJ2-1	TRBV29-1	NA	TGCAGCGCAGCGACCGGGTACAATGAGCAGTTCTTC	CSAATGYNEQFF
NA	TRBJ2-4	TRBV11-3	NA	TGTGCCAGCAGCTTGAACAGAAACATTCAGTACTTC	CASSLNRNIQYF
TRBD2	TRBJ2-7	TRBV6-5	few	TGTGCCAGCTCCGGGGGGAGGGGAGGACGCGAGCAGTACTTC	CASSGGRGGREQYF
TRBD2	TRBJ2-1	TRBV11-2	NA	TGTGCCAGCAGCTCCCCAACGGGGCTAGCGGGGGGAAATGAGCAGTTCTTC	CASSSPTGLAGGNEQFF
TRBD1	TRBJ2-7	TRBV4-3	many	TGCGCCAGCAGCCAAGATTCGGGACAGGGGATCTCCTACGAGCAGTACTTC	CASSQDSGQGISYEQYF
TRBD2	TRBJ2-3	TRBV5-1	NA	TGCGCCAGCAGCTTGGGGACTAGCGGGGGAGGGGATACGCAGTATTTT	CASSLGTSGGGDTQYF
NA	TRBJ2-1	TRBV20-1	many	TGCAGTGCTAGCGGGGGCTACAATGAGCAGTTCTTC	CSASGGYNEQFF
NA	TRBJ1-2	TRBV20-1	NA	TGCAGTGCTAGTAATCTGGGGTACGGCTACACCTTC	CSASNLGYGYTF
NA	TRBJ2-2	TRBV4-3	NA	TGCGCCAGCAGCCAAGATTGGCGGGGAGACACCGGGGAGCTGTTTTTT	CASSQDWRGDTGELFF
NA	TRBJ2-1	TRBV5-1	few	TGCGCCAGCAGCTTGGCCGGAAGCGGAAGGGCCTACAATGAGCAGTTCTTC	CASSLAGSGRAYNEQFF
TRBD2	TRBJ2-3	TRBV12-3/TRBV12-4	NA	TGTGCCAGCAGTATCCCTAGCGGGCCCACAGATACGCAGTATTTT	CASSIPSGPTDTQYF
NA	TRBJ2-1	TRBV5-1	NA	TGCGCCAGCGCTTTGCCCGGGGCGGTTATATCCTACGATGAGCAGTTCTTC	CASALPGAVISYDEQFF
TRBD1	TRBJ1-6	TRBV13	few	TGTGCCAGCAGCCCCGGGACAGGGTCGTCACCCCTCCACTTT	CASSPGTGSSPLHF
NA	TRBJ2-1	TRBV14	NA	TGTGCCAGCAGCCAAGTCGATGGTGAGCAGTTCTTC	CASSQVDGEQFF
TRBD1	TRBJ2-7	TRBV6-1	NA	TGTGCCAGCAGTATCGAACGGGACAGGGGACAGCAGTACTTC	CASSIERDRGQQYF
TRBD2	TRBJ2-3	TRBV28	NA	TGTGCCAGCAGTTTTGGAGCGGGGGCAACAGATACGCAGTATTTT	CASSFGAGATDTQYF
NA	TRBJ2-1	TRBV20-1	NA	TGCAGTGCAAAGGGGAACGGGATGGGTGAGCAGTTCTTC	CSAKGNGMGEQFF
NA	TRBJ1-1	TRBV12-5	NA	TGTGCTAGTGGCGAAGACGGTGGGGTGAACACTGAAGCTTTCTTT	CASGEDGGVNTEAFF
NA	TRBJ1-2	TRBV5-8	NA	TGTGCCAGCAGTATTTATGGGGATGAAAGCTACACCTTC	CASSIYGDESYTF
NA	TRBJ1-1	TRBV7-8	NA	TGTGCCAGCAGCTTAGTTGGCCTACCTATATCTGAAGCTTTCTTT	CASSLVGLPISEAFF
TRBD2	TRBJ2-5	TRBV28	few	TGTGCCAGCAGGGCCGGGGAGGGAGAGACCCAGTACTTC	CASRAGEGETQYF
TRBD2	TRBJ2-7	TRBV7-2	few	TGTGCCAGCAGCCCCCGGGAGGGTGAGTACGAGCAGTACTTC	CASSPREGEYEQYF
NA	TRBJ1-5	TRBV12-3/TRBV12-4	few	TGTGCCAGCAGTCCTCCTGGGGTTATACAGCCCCAGCATTTT	CASSPPGVIQPQHF
TRBD1	TRBJ2-3	TRBV30	few	TGTGCCTGGAGCGGGGGACAGGTCACAGATACGCAGTATTTT	CAWSGGQVTDTQYF
NA	TRBJ1-5	TRBV9	NA	TGTGCCAGCAGCGTAGCTAACAATCAGCCCCAGCATTTT	CASSVANNQPQHF
NA	TRBJ2-4	TRBV10-3	many	TGTGCCATTCTACCCCGAGAAAACATTCAGTACTTC	CAILPRENIQYF
TRBD1	TRBJ2-1	TRBV29-1	few	TGCAGCGTAGACAGGGGGAGCGACAATGAGCAGTTCTTC	CSVDRGSDNEQFF
NA	TRBJ1-6	TRBV4-1	once	TGCGCCAGCAGCCCGGGACGGAATGGCTATAATTCACCCCTCCACTTT	CASSPGRNGYNSPLHF
TRBD2	TRBJ2-1	TRBV12-3/TRBV12-4	few	TGTGCCAGCAGGGGGGGGTTGGGCTCCTACAATGAGCAGTTCTTC	CASRGGLGSYNEQFF
NA	TRBJ2-6	TRBV27	few	TGTGCCAGCAGTGCTCCAGGGAGCGCTGGGGCCAACGTCCTGACTTTC	CASSAPGSAGANVLTF
NA	TRBJ1-5	TRBV6-2/TRBV6-3	few	TGTGCCAGCAGACGCGAGATCCACCAGGGGCCGAATCAGCCCCAGCATTTT	CASRREIHQGPNQPQHF
NA	TRBJ2-1	TRBV7-2	few	TGTGCCAGCAGCCCGAGCCCCTCGCTCAATGAGCAGTTCTTC	CASSPSPSLNEQFF
TRBD2	TRBJ2-5	TRBV29-1	NA	TGCAGCGTTGGGGGGGCTAGCGGGGCTAGGGAAGCGACCCAGTACTTC	CSVGGASGAREATQYF
NA	TRBJ1-4	TRBV20-1	few	TGCAGTGCTAGAGATCTTGGTGAGGGTTACGATGAAAAACTGTTTTTT	CSARDLGEGYDEKLFF
NA	TRBJ1-1	TRBV5-5	NA	TGTGCCAACAGCTCCCCGCTAAGGAACACTGAAGCTTTCTTT	CANSSPLRNTEAFF
TRBD2	TRBJ2-1	TRBV6-2/TRBV6-3	few	TGTGCCAGCACCCCTGAAGGGACTACCTACTACAATGAGCAGTTCTTC	CASTPEGTTYYNEQFF
TRBD2	TRBJ2-6	TRBV2	NA	TGTGCCAGCAGTCCCCGGACTAGCGGGGGGGCCACTGGGGCCAACGTCCTGACTTTC	CASSPRTSGGATGANVLTF
NA	TRBJ1-5	TRBV2	NA	TGTGCCAGCAGTGAGTCCGGGAGGGGCAATCAGCCCCAGCATTTT	CASSESGRGNQPQHF
TRBD1	TRBJ1-4	TRBV7-9	NA	TGTGCCAGCAGCTTAGCCGGGACAGACTGGGGTGAAAAACTGTTTTTT	CASSLAGTDWGEKLFF
NA	TRBJ1-1	TRBV7-9	few	TGTGCCAGCACCCCCTCGAGGGAAGGGACTGAAGCTTTCTTT	CASTPSREGTEAFF
NA	TRBJ2-1	TRBV9	few	TGTGCCAGCAGCGTAATTGGTGACATGGCGTCGGTCCATGAGCAGTTCTTC	CASSVIGDMASVHEQFF
NA	TRBJ1-4	TRBV24-1	NA	TGTGCCACCAGTGATTCGGGGGATGAAAAACTGTTTTTT	CATSDSGDEKLFF
NA	TRBJ2-3	TRBV11-2	NA	TGTGCCAGCAGCCCGGGGGCGGCTAGCACAGATACGCAGTATTTT	CASSPGAASTDTQYF
TRBD2	TRBJ2-6	TRBV7-2	few	TGTGCCAGCAGCTCGACCAGCGGGGGTGTGCTTGAGGGGGCCAACGTCCTGACTTTC	CASSSTSGGVLEGANVLTF
TRBD1	TRBJ2-2	TRBV7-2	NA	TGTGCCAGCAGCTTCCGGACAGGGTTTACCGGGGAGCTGTTTTTT	CASSFRTGFTGELFF
NA	TRBJ1-1	TRBV12-3/TRBV12-4	NA	TGTGCCAGCAGTTGGTACAGGGAAACTGAAGCTTTCTTT	CASSWYRETEAFF
NA	TRBJ1-2	TRBV19	NA	TGTGCCAGTACCCATCGGGGTTATGGCTACACCTTC	CASTHRGYGYTF
NA	TRBJ2-1	TRBV7-3	few	TGTGCCAGCAGGCGGGACACGATCGCTTCATCCGAGCAGTTCTTC	CASRRDTIASSEQFF
NA	TRBJ1-2	TRBV20-1	NA	TGCAGTGCTAGTCAGGCGGAGGACTATGGCTACACCTTC	CSASQAEDYGYTF
NA	TRBJ1-2	TRBV28	NA	TGTGCCAGCAGTTTATACAAGGGGGAGAGTGGCTACACCTTC	CASSLYKGESGYTF
NA	TRBJ1-1	TRBV7-9	few	TGTGCCATCGGGGCGGGGAACACTGAAGCTTTCTTT	CAIGAGNTEAFF
NA	TRBJ1-5	TRBV20-1	NA	TGCAGTGCCCAACAGCAGGGGAACCAGCCCCAGCATTTT	CSAQQQGNQPQHF
NA	TRBJ1-2	TRBV7-2	NA	TGTGCCAGCAGCTTAGCGTCGGGGGGTAACTATGGCTACACCTTC	CASSLASGGNYGYTF
NA	TRBJ1-4	TRBV7-9	once	TGTGCCAGCAGCCCGAGGTACCTTGGATCCGATGAAAAACGGTTTTTT	CASSPRYLGSDEKRFF
NA	TRBJ2-7	TRBV29-1	few	TGCAGCGTTGAAGGGCAGGACTCCTACGAGCAGTACTTC	CSVEGQDSYEQYF
TRBD1	TRBJ2-3	TRBV12-3/TRBV12-4	few	TGTGCCAGCAGTTTCGCGACAGGGAAGAATTCGGCAGATACGCAGTATTTT	CASSFATGKNSADTQYF